These 15 T cell receptor beta chains were sequenced from one sample in a study of cytomegalovirus exposure and HLA in healthy donors (dated by TCRdb to the late 2010s). Library preparation used the immunoSEQ multiplex PCR assay. The multiplex PCR relied on a mix of 60 forward primers for TCR Vbeta segments and 13 reverse primers for TCR Jbeta segments. The immuneACCESS repertoire file appears here via TCRdb, limited to in-frame rearrangements. These files lack a portion of the clones; in checked studies, under half of the deficit traces to unresolved V genes, and the cause of the others is not known. The sample profile shows about 190,000 clones; 87% of them were found once. The top ten constitute 1.1% of the sample. Sequencing was done on a sample of PBMCs. The receptor set was obtained from a boy aged 2-9 years in good health and CMV-seronegative.

The chain couples TRBV30 to TRBJ1-1; the match to TRBD1 covers 8 bases. V dropped 3 bases and J dropped 4; count of bases not matched to a gene: 7. Germline V gene sequence: CDR1 GTSNPN, CDR2 SVGIG (reference sequence). This CDR3 region has 14 residues. DNA for the CDR3: TGTGCCTGGAGCCACCCCGACAGGGGCACTGAAGCTTTCTTT. Encoded protein: CAWSHPDRGTEAFF.

The chain couples TRBV28 to TRBJ1-1; 8 bases line up with TRBD1. The CDR3 consists of 17 residues. V lost 10 bases, J lost 3 bases, and 19 bases stayed unmatched. The germline V gene has CDR1 MDHEN and CDR2 SYDVKM. The CDR3 DNA reads as TGTGCCACCCTTGGGGATCAGGGGGCGAGGTTCCACACTGAAGCTTTCTTT. Its protein is CATLGDQGARFHTEAFF.

This rearrangement joins TRBV6-5 to TRBJ2-3, with 9 bases that match TRBD2. The CDR3 runs 16 residues. V trimming: 0 bases; J trimming: 4 bases; junction bases outside the gene matches: 5. Germline CDR1 MNHEY, CDR2 SVGAGI. CDR3: CASSYSAGGPADTQYF. The CDR3 nucleotides are TGTGCCAGCAGTTACTCGGCGGGAGGGCCCGCAGATACGCAGTATTTT.

This chain links TRBV7-6 with TRBJ2-5; 10 nucleotides agree with TRBD1. The J call may be mistaken, given a closer DNA end match to TRBJ2-7. The CDR3 is made up of 14 amino acids. CDR1 and CDR2 from the germline V gene are SGHVS and FNYEAQ. This CDR3 is CASSTGQGVYEQYF. In nucleotides, the CDR3 is TGTGCCAGCAGCACCGGACAGGGGGTTTACGAGCAGTACTTC.

CDR3 sequence: CASSPQNTGELFF. The CDR3 DNA follows: TGTGCCAGCAGTCCACAGAACACCGGGGAGCTGTTTTTT. The rearrangement links TRBV27 to TRBJ2-2; D not resolved. Germline V lookup: CDR1 MNHEY, CDR2 SMNVEV (reference sequence). CDR3 size: 13 residues. With 5 bases removed from V and 1 base from J, the gap between germline ends came to 5 bases.

DNA of the CDR3: TGCGCCAGCAGTGCCCCAACTAGCGTGGAGGAAGATACGCAGTATTTT. As protein: CASSAPTSVEEDTQYF. The V and J genes are TRBV10-1 and TRBJ2-3, with TRBD2 matching 7 bases. The V gene's germline CDR1 is WNHNN and CDR2 SYGVQD (reference sequence). This CDR3 spans 16 amino acids. V lost 4 bases to trimming and J lost 5 bases; unmatched junction nucleotides: 12.

The chain combines TRBV6-1 with TRBJ2-5, with TRBD2 matching over 9 bases. J lost 3 bases, V lost 8 bases, and 7 bases had no gene match. The germline V gene encodes CDR1 MNHNS and CDR2 SASEGT. The CDR3 covers 14 residues. CDR3 sequence: CASGRERGEETQYF. DNA for the CDR3: TGTGCCAGCGGGAGAGAGCGGGGGGAAGAGACCCAGTACTTC.

DNA of the CDR3: TGTGCCAGCAGTCCCGGGACTAGCGAGTCAGATACGCAGTATTTT. This encodes CASSPGTSESDTQYF. The chain combines TRBV6-1 with TRBJ2-3; 10 bases fit TRBD2. Germline V gene data show CDR1 as MNHNS and CDR2 as SASEGT. Losses at the gene ends were 5 bases for V and 4 bases for J; bases not matched to a gene: 6. The length of the CDR3 is 15 residues.

The chain links TRBV7-3 to TRBJ2-7, with 7 nucleotides matching TRBD2. Per the germline V gene, CDR1 is SGHTA and CDR2 is FQGTGA. The CDR3 is 13 amino acids. Losses at the gene ends were 3 bases for V and 3 bases for J; bases not matched to a gene: 2. As DNA, the CDR3 is TGTGCCAGCAGCTTGGGGGGGAACTACGAGCAGTACTTC. This codes for CASSLGGNYEQYF.

This clone occurred a few times. The chain employs TRBV4-1 and TRBJ1-3; D gene unclear. Trimming removed 7 bases from V and 0 bases from J, with 19 bases in between. Germline V CDR1 and CDR2: MGHRA, YSYEKL. The CDR3 spans 17 residues. The chain's CDR3 is CASTNLRPDNSGNTIYF. In nucleotides, the CDR3 is TGCGCCAGCACCAATCTCAGACCCGACAACTCTGGAAACACCATATATTTT.

This sequence joins TRBV9 and TRBJ1-4; D gene uncertain. The CDR3 sequence is 17 residues long. V was shortened by 4 bases and J by 0 bases, with 16 bases between the two germline ends. Looked up from germline, CDR1 is SGDLS and CDR2 is YYNGEE. CDR3 amino acids: CASSPRLRLSTNEKLFF. In DNA form, the CDR3 reads TGTGCCAGCAGCCCGCGACTCCGGCTTTCAACTAATGAAAAACTGTTTTTT. Full variable domain (outside the CDR3, taken from reference TRBV9 and TRBJ1-4): DSGVTQTPKHLITATGQRVTLRCSPRSGDLSVYWYQQSLDQGLQFLIQYYNGEERAKGNILERFSAQQFPDLHSELNLSSLELGDSALYFCASSPRLRLSTNEKLFFGSGTQLSVL.

The genes are TRBV27 and TRBJ1-2, with 7 positions matching TRBD1. Looked up from germline, CDR1 is MNHEY and CDR2 is SMNVEV (reference sequence). V lost 4 bases and J lost 3; bases outside the gene matches: 5. The CDR3 is made up of 14 amino acids. The CDR3 protein is CASSSGGLHYGYTF. As DNA, the CDR3 is TGTGCCAGCAGTTCAGGGGGGCTCCACTATGGCTACACCTTC.

V and J are TRBV5-1 and TRBJ2-7, with 9 nucleotides matching TRBD1. Germline trimming cut 0 bases from V and 2 bases from J; bases unmatched to any gene: 15. Germline V gene lookup returns CDR1 SGHRS and CDR2 YFSETQ. CDR3 length equals 19 residues. CDR3 protein: CASSLGWGTGIIATYEQYF. CDR3 sequence (DNA): TGCGCCAGCAGCTTGGGCTGGGGGACAGGGATTATCGCAACCTACGAGCAGTACTTC.

The chain uses TRBV30 and TRBJ2-7; D uncertain. Trimming pared 1 base from V and 5 bases from J, leaving 9 bases between. Germline V gene data show CDR1 as GTSNPN and CDR2 as SVGIG (reference sequence). The CDR3 runs 12 residues. Here the CDR3 reads CAWSAEANEQYF. The CDR3 region has the DNA TGTGCCTGGAGTGCAGAGGCTAACGAGCAGTACTTC.

The chain links TRBV5-8 to TRBJ2-1; 8 bases agree with TRBD2. With V trimmed by 4 bases and J by 3 bases, 6 bases remained unmatched. In germline, CDR1 is SGHTS, CDR2 YDEGEE. This CDR3 comprises 15 residues. CDR3 coding DNA: TGTGCCAGCAGCATTAGCGGGACTCTCTACAATGAGCAGTTCTTC. Translating it yields CASSISGTLYNEQFF.